This T cell receptor (beta chain) was identified in a study of CD8 T cells in ankylosing spondylitis. Study-level points and caveats: Some motif variants had been reported before (in reactive arthritis synovial fluid and blood).

The CDR3 runs 15 residues. From germline, CDR1 is SEHNR and CDR2 FQNEAQ (reference sequence). Trimming at V came to 5 bases and at J to 5 bases, leaving 9 bases not matched to a gene. This clonotype was seen only a few times. What it recognizes is unknown. MiXCR, applied by TCRdb to the 5' RACE reads, yields one record per CDR3 protein. The sample lists more than 250,000 distinct CDR3 sequences, more than 9% occurring once. The gene calls are TRBV7-9 and TRBJ2-5, with TRBD1 matching 9 bases. Material: blood, either unsorted or a sorted T cell fraction (not recorded which). The receptor was derived from a female donor with ankylosing spondylitis or in good health (not recorded which). CDR3 amino acids: CASSHSDRGMETQYF. The CDR3 DNA is TGTGCCAGCAGCCACTCGGACAGGGGAATGGAGACCCAGTACTTC. The full variable domain, in which reference TRBV7-9 and TRBJ2-5 provide the parts outside the CDR3, is DTGVSQNPRHKITKRGQNVTFRCDPISEHNRLYWYRQTLGQGPEFLTYFQNEAQLEKSRLLSDRFSAERPKGSFSTLEIQRTEQGDSAMYLCASSHSDRGMETQYFGPGTRLLVL.